This is a list of T cell receptor beta chains from one sample in a study of T-cell reconstitution after alpha-beta-depleted transplantation in children. TCRdb independently ran MiXCR on the PCR reads; one entry per CDR3 protein. The sample lists fewer than 250,000 distinct CDR3 sequences, approximately 8% occurring once. Material: PBMCs, mostly from graft donor cells, obtained 180 days after TCRalphabeta/CD19-depleted stem cell transplant. The source of these receptors is a male patient between 10 and 17 years old who had a stem cell transplant for acute lymphoblastic leukemia, so the T cells may come from the graft donor. CDR3s include the opening cysteine and the closing phenylalanine or tryptophan. The order of the fields is clone size, V gene, D gene, J gene, CDR3 DNA, CDR3 protein. D genes are given only for firm matches. Clone size, where shown, is once, few, many, or a class for clones that have expanded.

many	TRBV5-1	TRBD1	TRBJ2-3	TGCGCCAGCAGGACAGGGAACACAGATACGCAGTATTTT	CASRTGNTDTQYF
many	TRBV20-1	TRBD1	TRBJ1-2	TGCAGTGCTAGCGCCAGGGGGCCGGATGGCTACACCTTC	CSASARGPDGYTF
NA	TRBV6-2/TRBV6-3	TRBD1	TRBJ2-7	TGTGCCAGCAGTTACCCGACAGGGGGCGACTACGAGCAGTACTTC	CASSYPTGGDYEQYF
many	TRBV5-1	TRBD1	TRBJ2-7	TGCGCCAGCAGCTTGGAGGTCAGGGGGAACGTCTACGAGCAGTACTTC	CASSLEVRGNVYEQYF
many	TRBV5-1	NA	TRBJ2-5	TGCGCCAGCAGCTTGGCTCTACGACAAGGGCAAGAGACCCAGTACTTC	CASSLALRQGQETQYF
many	TRBV6-5	NA	TRBJ1-3	TGTGCCAGCAGTTACTCGAAGGGGAGTGGTAGAAACACCATATATTTT	CASSYSKGSGRNTIYF
many	TRBV2	TRBD1	TRBJ2-7	TGTGCCAGCAGCAAAAGGGACAGCCGGTCCCCTAGCTCCTACGAGCAGTACTTC	CASSKRDSRSPSSYEQYF
many	TRBV20-1	NA	TRBJ1-6	TGCAGTGCTAGACCTCGAGGGGGCTCCTATAATTCACCCCTCCACTTT	CSARPRGGSYNSPLHF
few	TRBV18	TRBD1	TRBJ1-1	TGTGCCAGCTCCCACTCGGACAGGGGCACTGAAGCTTTCTTT	CASSHSDRGTEAFF
few	TRBV29-1	NA	TRBJ1-2	TGCAGCGTTTTGACAGGAGACAACTATGGCTACACCTTC	CSVLTGDNYGYTF
medium-sized	TRBV29-1	NA	TRBJ2-7	TGCAGCGTGGGGGATTACGAGCAGTACTTC	CSVGDYEQYF
many	TRBV7-8	NA	TRBJ1-5	TGTGCCAGCAGCGCCGCCGGCAATCAGCCCCAGCATTTT	CASSAAGNQPQHF
many	TRBV6-5	NA	TRBJ1-1	TGTGCCAGCAGTTCAAGCCCAGGGGATAACACTGAAGCTTTCTTT	CASSSSPGDNTEAFF
many	TRBV18	NA	TRBJ2-1	TGTGCCAGCTCACCACTTGAGCGCAATGAGCAGTTCTTC	CASSPLERNEQFF
many	TRBV5-1	TRBD2	TRBJ2-2	TGCGCCAGCAGCCAACTAGCGGGAGGGTATCAGGAGCTGTTTTTT	CASSQLAGGYQELFF
many	TRBV29-1	NA	TRBJ1-1	TGCAGCGGACGAGGGGGAGACGGCACTGAAGCTTTCTTT	CSGRGGDGTEAFF
NA	TRBV29-1	NA	TRBJ2-1	TGCAGCGTTGATCCCCCTGGGCTATACAATGAGCAGTTCTTC	CSVDPPGLYNEQFF
many	TRBV4-1	NA	TRBJ2-7	TGCGCCAGCAGCCAAACCCAGGGGGGTCCCTACGAGCAGTACTTC	CASSQTQGGPYEQYF
many	TRBV18	NA	TRBJ1-1	TGTGCCAGCTCCGGCCTTAGTGACACTGAAGCTTTCTTT	CASSGLSDTEAFF
NA	TRBV18	NA	TRBJ2-7	TGTGCCAGCTCTGCCTCAAGACCAGTAGCCTACGAGCAGTACTTC	CASSASRPVAYEQYF
many	TRBV4-3	NA	TRBJ2-1	TGCGCCAGCAGCCAAGGCTTCACGCTCGGGGGAGTTTACAATGAGCAGTTCTTC	CASSQGFTLGGVYNEQFF
many	TRBV4-3	TRBD2	TRBJ2-1	TGCGCCAGCAGCCCGGGACTACTCTACACTGAGCAGTTCTTC	CASSPGLLYTEQFF
many	TRBV20-1	TRBD2	TRBJ2-1	TGCAGTGCTAGGGGACTAGCGTATTACAATGAGCAGTTCTTC	CSARGLAYYNEQFF
many	TRBV19	NA	TRBJ2-7	TGTGCCAGTAGTATAGTCGGCACCGCCTCCTACGAGCAGTACTTC	CASSIVGTASYEQYF
many	TRBV7-2	NA	TRBJ1-2	TGTGCCAGCAGCGGGGGAGGCAGTTACTATGGCTACACCTTC	CASSGGGSYYGYTF
many	TRBV7-8	TRBD1	TRBJ2-2	TGTGCCAGCAGCTTAGTTATGACAGGGATATACGGGGAGCTGTTTTTT	CASSLVMTGIYGELFF
many	TRBV7-6	TRBD2	TRBJ2-7	TGTGCCAGCAGCCCCGGGGAGCGGGGGGCTCTCGAGCAGTACTTC	CASSPGERGALEQYF
many	TRBV6-5	TRBD2	TRBJ2-1	TGTGCCAGCAGTTACTCCCCAAGCGGGAGGGGCAATGAGCAGTTCTTC	CASSYSPSGRGNEQFF
many	TRBV6-5	TRBD2	TRBJ2-1	TGTGCCAGCAGTTACGAGGCGGCGGGAGCGGGCAATGAGCAGTTCTTC	CASSYEAAGAGNEQFF
many	TRBV28	TRBD2	TRBJ2-3	TGTGCCAGCAGTTTCTCTACTAGCGGGGGAAGCACAGATACGCAGTATTTT	CASSFSTSGGSTDTQYF
many	TRBV27	NA	TRBJ2-1	TGTGCCAGCAGCCGCCCCAAAAATGAGCAGTTCTTC	CASSRPKNEQFF
few	TRBV9	NA	TRBJ2-5	TGTGCCAGCAGCGTAGCCCCCCCGGGGACCCAGTACTTC	CASSVAPPGTQYF
many	TRBV12-5	NA	TRBJ1-5	TGTGCTAGTGGTGCCCCGACAGGAGACCAACGGGTCCGCGGTCAGCCCCAGCATTTT	CASGAPTGDQRVRGQPQHF
many	TRBV5-1	TRBD2	TRBJ2-2	TGCGCCAGCAGCCCCAGCGGGGGGCTCGAACACGGGGAGCTGTTTTTT	CASSPSGGLEHGELFF
NA	TRBV2	TRBD1	TRBJ1-5	TGTGCCAGCAGTCCCTATCCTGACAGGGAGAGGAATCAGCCCCAGCATTTT	CASSPYPDRERNQPQHF
many	TRBV7-2	NA	TRBJ1-1	TGTGCCAGCAGCTTATACCTGGGGGGGAGGAAAACGACTGAAGCTTTCTTT	CASSLYLGGRKTTEAFF
many	TRBV12-3/TRBV12-4	TRBD1	TRBJ2-7	TGTGCCAGCAGTGCGCGACAGGGGAATTACGAGCAGTACTTC	CASSARQGNYEQYF
many	TRBV14	NA	TRBJ1-2	TGTGCCAGCAGCCAGGCCCCCGTCTATGGCTACACCTTC	CASSQAPVYGYTF
many	TRBV4-1	NA	TRBJ1-1	TGCGCCAGCAGCCAAGCTAGGGATAGGAACACTGAAGCTTTCTTT	CASSQARDRNTEAFF
many	TRBV11-1	TRBD1	TRBJ2-3	TGTGCCAGCAGCTTGACAGGGGGCGCCGCGCCCAGCACAGATACGCAGTATTTT	CASSLTGGAAPSTDTQYF
many	TRBV3-1	NA	TRBJ1-2	TGTGCCAGCAGCCCCCTCGGACGGCCAACTAACTATGGCTACACCTTC	CASSPLGRPTNYGYTF
many	TRBV12-3/TRBV12-4	NA	TRBJ2-4	TGTGCCACCCTCCCAGGGGGGAACATTCAGTACTTC	CATLPGGNIQYF
many	TRBV7-2	NA	TRBJ1-5	TGTGCCAGCAGCTTAACGGGCAGTCTCTATAGCAATCAGCCCCAGCATTTT	CASSLTGSLYSNQPQHF
NA	TRBV11-3	NA	TRBJ1-1	TGTGCCAGCAGCCCTTCGGCACGGTCCCACACTGAAGCTTTCTTT	CASSPSARSHTEAFF
many	TRBV5-1	NA	TRBJ2-7	TGCGCCAGCAGCTTGGCCCCCGAGACTAGTCTCTACGAGCAGTACTTC	CASSLAPETSLYEQYF
many	TRBV6-2/TRBV6-3	NA	TRBJ2-3	TGTGCCAGCAGTTACGGTCCAGGCTCTAGCACAGATACGCAGTATTTT	CASSYGPGSSTDTQYF
many	TRBV20-1	NA	TRBJ1-5	TGCAGTGCTAGAGATGAACAGCGTTATAGCAATCAGCCCCAGCATTTT	CSARDEQRYSNQPQHF
many	TRBV24-1	NA	TRBJ1-2	TGTGCCACCAGTGATTTGCTACGCAGGGCCCTCCTCCTCTATGGCTACACCTTC	CATSDLLRRALLLYGYTF
many	TRBV24-1	NA	TRBJ2-5	TGTGCCACCAGTGACTTTAGGGGCAGGGGCGCAGAGACCCAGTATTTC	CATSDFRGRGAETQYF
few	TRBV9	NA	TRBJ1-2	TGTGCCAGCAGCCCCTCGGGGGGGGGGACTACTAACTATGGCTACACCTTC	CASSPSGGGTTNYGYTF
once	TRBV5-4	NA	TRBJ2-1	TGTGCCAGCAGCTTGGAGGCGGGGTACAATGAGCAGTTCTTC	CASSLEAGYNEQFF
many	TRBV5-6	NA	TRBJ1-2	TGTGCCAGCAGCTACCAGCCCCCTGGCTACACCTTC	CASSYQPPGYTF